A single sample gave rise to the 8 T cell receptor beta chains below, sequenced in a study of cytomegalovirus exposure and HLA in healthy donors (dated by TCRdb to about 2017). Preparation of the library involved the immunoSEQ multiplex PCR assay. A mixture of 60 forward primers for TCR Vbeta segments and 13 reverse primers for TCR Jbeta segments was used in the multiplex PCR. The table comes from immuneACCESS by way of TCRdb, which keeps in-frame sequences with V and J called. Part of the clones is missing from these tables; in studies checked, under half for an unresolved V gene and the rest for unknown reasons. The sample records around 130,000 clones, around 67% of which are singletons. The ten largest clones add up to about 2.1% of the sample. Sequenced input: PBMCs. The receptors derive from a woman in her 40s in good health and CMV-seropositive.

The chain recombines TRBV7-3 with TRBJ2-7; 10 nucleotides match TRBD1. Germline V gives CDR1 SGHTA, CDR2 FQGTGA. Unmatched junction bases numbered 2, after V lost 3 bases and J lost 0 bases. The CDR3 covers 15 residues. DNA for the CDR3: TGTGCCAGCAGCTTGGGACAGGGGATCTCCTACGAGCAGTACTTC. This sequence encodes CASSLGQGISYEQYF.

V and J are TRBV7-9 and TRBJ2-7, with D possibly being TRBD1 (5 bases). Per germline, CDR1 SEHNR and CDR2 FQNEAQ (reference sequence). Trimming removed 4 bases from V and 4 bases from J, with 14 bases in between. The CDR3 covers 14 residues. CDR3 coding DNA: TGTGCCAGCAGCTCCTGGGGCGATACGTACGAGCAGTACTTC. It is translated as CASSSWGDTYEQYF.

This chain joins TRBV11-3 and TRBJ1-2; 11 bases are shared with TRBD1. The V segment lost 1 base and the J segment 4 bases; nucleotides outside the gene matches: 5. The CDR3 has 16 amino acids. Germline V CDR1 and CDR2: SGHNT, YENEEA. As DNA, the CDR3 is TGTGCCAGCAGCTTAGCGAAAGGGACAGGGGGCTATGGCTACACCTTC. Translation: CASSLAKGTGGYGYTF.

The chain couples TRBV28 to TRBJ2-1, with D possibly being TRBD2 (6 bases). Deletions cut 7 bases from V and 4 bases from J, with 20 bases between. Germline CDR1 is MDHEN and CDR2 is SYDVKM. The CDR3 extends over 16 amino acids. The CDR3, as DNA: TGTGCCAGCACCTTCTCCAGGGTCGGGGGATACAATGAGCAGTTCTTC. Translation gives CASTFSRVGGYNEQFF.

The chain uses TRBV2 and TRBJ1-1; D is uncertain. The CDR3 is 12 residues long. Germline CDR1 and CDR2: SNHLY and FYNNEI. Trimming pared 3 bases from V and 5 bases from J, leaving 7 bases between. CDR3 loop: CASSDRFTEAFF. DNA of the CDR3: TGTGCCAGCAGTGACCGGTTTACTGAAGCTTTCTTT.

This clone was seen a single time. The rearrangement uses TRBV7-3 and TRBJ2-1; 8 bases match TRBD2. The CDR3 runs 15 residues. Germline loops: CDR1 SGHTA, CDR2 FQGTGA. Trimming at V came to 1 base and at J to 8 bases, leaving 7 bases not matched to a gene. The CDR3 sequence is CASSLRLVGRDEQFF. The CDR3 nucleotides read TGTGCCAGCAGCTTAAGGCTAGTCGGGAGGGATGAGCAGTTCTTC.

The chain couples TRBV11-2 to TRBJ1-3; D not certain. CDR1 is SGHAT and CDR2 is FQNNGV in the germline V gene. The V gene lost 5 bases and the J gene lost 0 bases, with 20 bases spanning the gap. CDR3 size: 18 residues. CDR3 loop: CASSAVVGSASSGNTIYF. CDR3 nucleotides: TGTGCCAGCAGCGCGGTTGTCGGGTCCGCCAGCTCTGGAAACACCATATATTTT.

This chain links TRBV4-3 with TRBJ1-4, with 8 bases lining up with TRBD1. The ends lost 0 bases at V and 5 bases at J; junction bases unmatched: 5. The CDR3 is 16 amino acids. Germline V lookup: CDR1 LGHNA, CDR2 YSLEER. CDR3 residues: CASSQDTGGRNEKLFF. The CDR3 DNA reads TGCGCCAGCAGCCAAGACACAGGGGGAAGGAATGAAAAACTGTTTTTT.